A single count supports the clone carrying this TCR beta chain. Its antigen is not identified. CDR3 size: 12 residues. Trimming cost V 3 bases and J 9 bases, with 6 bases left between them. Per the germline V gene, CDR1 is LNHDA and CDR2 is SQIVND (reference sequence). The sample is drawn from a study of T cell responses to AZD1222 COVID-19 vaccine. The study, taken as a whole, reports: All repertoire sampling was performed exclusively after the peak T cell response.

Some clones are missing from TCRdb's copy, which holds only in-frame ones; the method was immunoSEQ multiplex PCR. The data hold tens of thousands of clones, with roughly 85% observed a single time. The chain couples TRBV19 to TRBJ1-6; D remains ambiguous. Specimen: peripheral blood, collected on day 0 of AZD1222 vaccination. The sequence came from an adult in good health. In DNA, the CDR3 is TGTGCCAGTAGTATCTCGAGTTCACCCCTCCACTTT. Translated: CASSISSSPLHF.